The sequence of this TCR beta chain was determined in a study of blood T cell repertoires in COVID-19. The protocol was immunoSEQ multiplex PCR, while the TCRdb copy is restricted to in-frame clones and leaves out a portion. The sample has tens of thousands of clones; under 90% are singletons. Only one count was recorded for this clone. Germline loops: CDR1 MNHEY, CDR2 SVGEGT. The CDR3 is 14 residues long. Deletions cut 4 bases from V and 6 bases from J, with 15 bases between. The sequence derives from a man between 60 and 75 years old with acute or convalescent COVID-19. This chain links TRBV6-2 or TRBV6-3 with TRBJ1-2, with D unclear. Sequenced: peripheral blood. The chain's CDR3 is CASSSPQGRDGYTF. The DNA for the CDR3 is TGTGCCAGCAGTTCCCCTCAAGGTCGGGATGGCTACACCTTC.